The clone carrying this TCR beta chain was seen a few times. The antigen remains undetermined. The data stem from a study of blood T cells in healthy people across ages. Notes on the study in general: Long-lived donors exceeded aged donors in naive CD4+ cells and diversity. The fall in TCR beta diversity per million T cells was roughly linear with age. CMV status of donors was not determined, possibly confounding expanded clonotype changes.

Combining a sample-barcoded 5' primer with a J-beta primer mix, a second PCR ran for about 7 to 11 cycles. Per-sample output comprised a minimum of 2.5 million paired-end reads containing CDR3. TCRdb recomputed calls from the 5' RACE reads with MiXCR, one row per CDR3 protein. The table has roughly 700,000 distinct CDR3 sequences, around 49% seen once. The receptor was isolated from an older woman in good health. The sequenced sample was blood.

DNA of the CDR3: TGCAGTCTGGGACTAGCGGGAGGGCCGGGTACAGATACGCAGTATTTT. This gives the protein CSLGLAGGPGTDTQYF. The chain joins TRBV20-1 to TRBJ2-3; TRBD2 matches 16 bases. This CDR3 is built from 16 residues. V gave up 8 bases and J gave up 3 bases; unmatched junction bases: 8. Germline CDR1 is DFQATT and CDR2 is SNEGSKA (reference sequence).